Listed below are T cell receptor beta chains from one sample, sequenced in a study of blood T cell repertoires in COVID-19. TCRdb's table, derived via immunoSEQ multiplex PCR, lists solely in-frame clones and lacks some. Among over 350,000 clones listed, more than 80% were seen once. Sequenced sample: peripheral blood. The receptor source for this set is a woman in her twenties or thirties with active or convalescent COVID-19. CDR3s include the opening cysteine and the closing phenylalanine or tryptophan. Each record gives: V gene, CDR3 protein.

TRBV6-2/TRBV6-3 | CASSSQGSRTEAFF
TRBV2 | CASRPDNSPLHF
TRBV7-8 | CASSLAGQGRETQYF
TRBV5-1 | CASSLTGTSEQYF
TRBV5-5 | CASSSAGNLYGYTF
TRBV4-1 | CASSQPTSGRRRDTQYF
TRBV7-9 | CASSLAAERSYNSPLHF
TRBV19 | CASSIPGAYNEQFF
TRBV12-3/TRBV12-4 | CASSSTDTQYF
TRBV5-1 | CASSPLAGVDYNEQFF
TRBV4-1 | CASSQDWPQAGWNEQYF
TRBV10-3 | CAISEGQGGVYGYTF
TRBV7-8 | CASSLVGQENSPLHF
TRBV19 | CASRPDRAGYYGYTF
TRBV5-8 | CASSLEQLRAKNIQYF
TRBV27 | CASSSRLAGSYEQYF
TRBV4-1 | CASSHDSGGWETQYF
TRBV10-1 | CASMGGGGTEAFF
TRBV6-1 | CASSPGTGGEQYF
TRBV30 | CAFDFRGETQYF
TRBV29-1 | CSAGTSGNTGELFF
TRBV6-5 | CASSYSTGTGNEKLFF
TRBV6-5 | CASSRDRSDTQYF
TRBV7-9 | CASSFEGAPNEKLFF
TRBV12-3/TRBV12-4 | CASSRDRETQYF
TRBV4-1 | CASSQGPQGDYGYTF
TRBV3-1/TRBV3-2 | CASSHGQLNSPLHF
TRBV13 | CASSLIGTGNHEQYF
TRBV7-9 | CASSSLPQGGETQYF
TRBV14 | CASSPTRVGEQFF
TRBV15 | CATRQQGETYEQYF
TRBV7-9 | CASSLGGDFPYEQYF
TRBV3-1/TRBV3-2 | CASSQDPGQRGGYTF
TRBV4-1 | CASSSGHYNEQFF
TRBV4-1 | CASSQDPERSYGYTF
TRBV27 | CASSWKGETYEQYF
TRBV10-2 | CASSEFQSETQYF
TRBV5-1 | CASSLVQGEAFF
TRBV6-4 | CASSEAGGNSQFF
TRBV10-2 | CATRLAGTYEQYF
TRBV4-1 | CASSQVGQPSTDTQYF
TRBV19 | CASSVGQEFYYGYTF
TRBV5-4 | CASRLTGGAYGYTF
TRBV29-1 | CSVPSGGEQYF
TRBV4-2 | CASSQGPSSGGADEQFF
TRBV7-2 | CASRLNSLSGELFF
TRBV19 | CASSIFGGNTEAFF
TRBV9 | CASSAPSGRNEQFF
TRBV12-3/TRBV12-4 | CASRLAGGNEQFF
TRBV18 | CASSRTTPNEQFF
TRBV2 | CASKETSVGEQFF
TRBV2 | CASSAKTEVSNQPQHF
TRBV4-1 | CASSQRTEGNTIYF
TRBV7-2 | CASSAHLAGGPRSGDTQYF
TRBV7-9 | CASSSSTGGITGELFF
TRBV13 | CASSTTGEVNQPQHF
TRBV5-1 | CASSPGLAGGREQFF
TRBV2 | CASSVSGGVWEKLFF
TRBV6-1 | CASSEQGLGTEAFF
TRBV5-1 | CASSLDRYGYTF